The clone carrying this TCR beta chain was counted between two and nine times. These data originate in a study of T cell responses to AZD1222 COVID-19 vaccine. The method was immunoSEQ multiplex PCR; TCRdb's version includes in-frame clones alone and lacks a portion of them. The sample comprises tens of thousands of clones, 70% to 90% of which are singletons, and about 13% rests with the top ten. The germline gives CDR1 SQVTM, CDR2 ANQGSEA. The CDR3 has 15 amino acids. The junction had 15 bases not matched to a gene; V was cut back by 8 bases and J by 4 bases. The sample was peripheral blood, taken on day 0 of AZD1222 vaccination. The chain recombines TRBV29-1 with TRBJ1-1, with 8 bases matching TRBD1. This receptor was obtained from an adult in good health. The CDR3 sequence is CSPIGAGGAGTEAFF. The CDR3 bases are TGCAGCCCCATAGGGGCAGGGGGCGCGGGCACTGAAGCTTTCTTT.